The clone carrying this T cell receptor beta chain was detected only a few times. Its antigen is currently unknown. The assay used deep level. Investigators spread the genomic DNA of each subset evenly over several immunoSEQ plates. Produced via immunoSEQ multiplex PCR; TCRdb's table is partial and in-frame only. The data hold about 770,000 clones, with around 70% observed a single time. The data belong to a study of shared clonotypes between healthy human individuals. Overall study: Every donor yielded three CD4 naive, three CD4 memory, two CD8 naive and one CD8 memory plate.

Study results and caveats: Among donors, the sharing of clonotypes was expected to be influenced by sequencing depth.

Per the germline V gene, CDR1 is MDHEN and CDR2 is SYDVKM. V gave up 5 bases and J gave up 2 bases, with 12 bases separating them. The CDR3 runs to 14 residues. This sequence originates from a woman in her 30s in good health. The chain carries TRBV28 and TRBJ1-1; possible D gene TRBD1, 5 bases. Sample: memory CD4+ T cells sorted from blood. Subset given: CD45RA-negative fraction. This CDR3 is CASSRGTSNTEAFF. The CDR3 nucleotides are TGTGCCAGCAGTCGAGGGACCAGTAACACTGAAGCTTTCTTT.